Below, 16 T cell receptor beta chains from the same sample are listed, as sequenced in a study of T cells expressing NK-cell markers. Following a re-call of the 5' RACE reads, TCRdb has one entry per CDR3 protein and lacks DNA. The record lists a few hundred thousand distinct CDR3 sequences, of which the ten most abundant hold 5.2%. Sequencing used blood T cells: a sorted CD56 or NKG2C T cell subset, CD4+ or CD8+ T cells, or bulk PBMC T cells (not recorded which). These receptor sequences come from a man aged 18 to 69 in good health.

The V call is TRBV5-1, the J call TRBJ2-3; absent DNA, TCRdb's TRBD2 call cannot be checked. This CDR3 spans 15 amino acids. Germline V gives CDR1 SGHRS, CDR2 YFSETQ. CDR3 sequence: CASATGGGGTDTQYF.

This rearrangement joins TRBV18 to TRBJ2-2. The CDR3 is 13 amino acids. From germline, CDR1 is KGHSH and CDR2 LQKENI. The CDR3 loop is CASSPVGTGELFF. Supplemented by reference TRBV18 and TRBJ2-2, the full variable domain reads NAGVMQNPRHLVRRRGQEARLRCSPMKGHSHVYWYRQLPEEGLKFMVYLQKENIIDESGMPKERFSAEFPKEGPSILRIQQVVRGDSAAYFCASSPVGTGELFFGEGSRLTVL.

The CDR3 is CASSEGSGSPLHF. The chain links TRBV6-4 to TRBJ1-6. CDR3 length: 13 residues. Germline V gene data show CDR1 as MRHNA and CDR2 as SNTAGT.

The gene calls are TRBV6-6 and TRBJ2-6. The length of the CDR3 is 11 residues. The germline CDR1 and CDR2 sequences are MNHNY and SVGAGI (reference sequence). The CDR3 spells CASLGANVLTF.

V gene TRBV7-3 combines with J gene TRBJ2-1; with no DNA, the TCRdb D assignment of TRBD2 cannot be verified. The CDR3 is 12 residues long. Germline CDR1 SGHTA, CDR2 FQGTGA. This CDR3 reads CASSRGNNEQFF.

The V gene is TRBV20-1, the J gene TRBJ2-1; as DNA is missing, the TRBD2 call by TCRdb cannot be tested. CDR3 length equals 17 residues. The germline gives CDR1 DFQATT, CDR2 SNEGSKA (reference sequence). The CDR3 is CSARLAGGRGSYNEQFF.

CDR3 sequence: CASSLIQDNEQFF. The gene calls are TRBV5-1 and TRBJ2-1. The CDR3 is 13 residues long. Germline CDR1 SGHRS, CDR2 YFSETQ. The variable domain in full, with the rest retrieved from reference TRBV5-1 and TRBJ2-1, is KAGVTQTPRYLIKTRGQQVTLSCSPISGHRSVSWYQQTPGQGLQFLFEYFSETQRNKGNFPGRFSGRQFSNSRSEMNVSTLELGDSALYLCASSLIQDNEQFFGPGTRLTVL.

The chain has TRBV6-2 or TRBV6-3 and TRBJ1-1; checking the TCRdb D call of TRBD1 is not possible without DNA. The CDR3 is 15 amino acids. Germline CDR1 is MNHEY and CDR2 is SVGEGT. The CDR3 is CASSFGQGWFTEAFF.

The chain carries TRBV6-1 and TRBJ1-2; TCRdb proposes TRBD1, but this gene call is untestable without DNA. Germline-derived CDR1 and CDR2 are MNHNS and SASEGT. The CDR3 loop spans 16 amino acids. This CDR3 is CASRPGNIDRVYGYTF.

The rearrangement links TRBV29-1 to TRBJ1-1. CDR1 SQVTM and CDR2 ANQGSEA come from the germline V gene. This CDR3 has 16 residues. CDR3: CSVEDRGSGFYTEAFF.

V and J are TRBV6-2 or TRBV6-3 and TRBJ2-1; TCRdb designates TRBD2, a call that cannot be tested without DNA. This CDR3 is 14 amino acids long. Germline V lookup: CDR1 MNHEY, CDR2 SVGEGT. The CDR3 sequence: CASRRTSVNGEQFF.

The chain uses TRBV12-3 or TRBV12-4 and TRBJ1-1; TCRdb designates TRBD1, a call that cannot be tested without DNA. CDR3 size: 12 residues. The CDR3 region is CASRPDSTEAFF.

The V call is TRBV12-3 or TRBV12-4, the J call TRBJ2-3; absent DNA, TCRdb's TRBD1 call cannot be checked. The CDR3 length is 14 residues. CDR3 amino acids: CASTGRTITDTQYF.

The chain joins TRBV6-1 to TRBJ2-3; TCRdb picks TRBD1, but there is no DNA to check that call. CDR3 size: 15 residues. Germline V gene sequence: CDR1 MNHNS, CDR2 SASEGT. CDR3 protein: CASTPGGGARNTQYF.

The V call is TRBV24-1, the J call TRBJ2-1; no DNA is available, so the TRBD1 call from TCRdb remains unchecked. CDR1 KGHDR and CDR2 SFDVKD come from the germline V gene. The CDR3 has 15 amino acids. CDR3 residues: CATNKQEGSYNEQFF.

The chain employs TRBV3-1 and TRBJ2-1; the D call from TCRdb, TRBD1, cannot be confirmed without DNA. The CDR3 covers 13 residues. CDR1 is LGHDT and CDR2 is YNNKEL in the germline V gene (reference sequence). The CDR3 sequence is CASSQRTGGKQFF.